The rows below give T cell receptor beta chains drawn from one sample of a study of post-analysis software for immune sequencing data. TCRdb independently ran MiXCR on the PCR reads; one entry per CDR3 protein. Here the sample spans hundreds of thousands of distinct CDR3 sequences, 44% being singletons. Material: blood. The receptors shown here come from a girl aged 10-17 years with multiple sclerosis. Both conserved end residues are part of each CDR3. A D gene is named only where the DNA matches it firmly. The size field is filled for only some rows; it gives once, few, many or a size class.

v_gene	abundance	d_gene	j_gene	CDR3nt	CDR3aa
TRBV6-5	-	-	TRBJ2-1	TGTGCCAGCAGTTACTCTGGGGCGACTAGTACTGAGCAGTTCTTC	CASSYSGATSTEQFF
TRBV5-1	few	TRBD1	TRBJ2-7	TGCGCCAGCAGCTCCCGGACAGGGGTCGGCGAGCAGTACTTC	CASSSRTGVGEQYF
TRBV13	many	-	TRBJ2-7	TGTGCCAGCAGCTTAGGGGGCCAGATATACGAGCAGTACTTC	CASSLGGQIYEQYF
TRBV12-3/TRBV12-4	-	-	TRBJ1-2	TGTGCCGGCAGATTGGGGGTCCTATTTGGCTACACCTTC	CAGRLGVLFGYTF
TRBV10-3	-	TRBD1	TRBJ2-7	TGTGCCATCCGTGCCGGGACAGGGGGCAACGAGCAGTACTTC	CAIRAGTGGNEQYF
TRBV20-1	few	-	TRBJ2-7	TGCAGTGCTTCCGGTAAAAGCGCCTTCTACGAGCAGTACTTC	CSASGKSAFYEQYF
TRBV5-6	-	-	TRBJ2-1	TGTGCCAGCAGCTCCCATCGTTTTAGCGCCTGGGAGATAGGTGTGCAGTTCTTC	CASSSHRFSAWEIGVQFF
TRBV12-3/TRBV12-4	once	TRBD1	TRBJ1-2	TGTGCCAGCAGTCACGGGACAGGGCCCCACATTGGCTACACCTTC	CASSHGTGPHIGYTF
TRBV2	-	-	TRBJ2-7	TGTGCCAGCAGGGTAGGGACACACTACGAGCAGTACTTC	CASRVGTHYEQYF
TRBV18	once	-	TRBJ2-5	TGTGCCAGCTCAGCAGGGATTCAAGAGACCCAGTACTTC	CASSAGIQETQYF
TRBV12-3/TRBV12-4	-	-	TRBJ1-2	TGTGCCAGCAGTTTCCGTGAGGGGCATCGGTATGGCTACACCTTC	CASSFREGHRYGYTF
TRBV4-1	-	-	TRBJ1-2	TGCGCCAGCAGCCAACGGACGGATGGCTACACCTTC	CASSQRTDGYTF
TRBV5-1	-	-	TRBJ2-7	TGCGCCAGCAGCTTTTTAGGGGAGTCCTACGAGCAGTACTTC	CASSFLGESYEQYF
TRBV9	many	TRBD1	TRBJ1-6	TGTGCCAGCAGCGCGCAGGGGGGGAATTCACCCCTCCACTTT	CASSAQGGNSPLHF
TRBV5-1	-	TRBD2	TRBJ2-1	TGCGCCAGCAGCTTGGGGATGACAGCGGGAGGGTCTGAGCAGTTCTTC	CASSLGMTAGGSEQFF
TRBV7-8	-	-	TRBJ2-7	TGTGCCAGCAGCACTTCAGGGGAAGGATTATACGAGCAGTACTTC	CASSTSGEGLYEQYF
TRBV28	-	-	TRBJ2-1	TGTGCCAGCAGGGGGCCTAACTACGTTGAGCAGTTCTTC	CASRGPNYVEQFF
TRBV6-5	-	-	TRBJ1-2	TGTGCCAGCAGTTCGACGGACGAGGGCTACACCTTC	CASSSTDEGYTF
TRBV20-1	few	TRBD1	TRBJ2-1	TGCAGTGCTAGAGATACGGGACAGGGGGCCTACAATGAGCAGTTCTTC	CSARDTGQGAYNEQFF
TRBV7-9	-	-	TRBJ2-3	TGTGCCAGCAGCTTAGCAACCCACACAGATACGCAGTATTTT	CASSLATHTDTQYF
TRBV12-3/TRBV12-4	-	TRBD2	TRBJ2-1	TGTGCCAGCAGTGATAGCGGGGGGGCGGTTTCAGAGCAGTTCTTC	CASSDSGGAVSEQFF
TRBV24-1	few	TRBD1	TRBJ2-2	TGTGCCACCAGTGATTTCCCCGGACAGGGGGCTCTTGGGGAGCTGTTTTTT	CATSDFPGQGALGELFF
TRBV7-9	-	-	TRBJ1-1	TGTGCCAGCAGCTTAGGGGAAAGTTCTGGGGCTTTCTTT	CASSLGESSGAFF
TRBV2	-	TRBD2	TRBJ2-5	TGTGCCAGCATAGGAGCCGGGGGGGACCAGACCCAGTACTTC	CASIGAGGDQTQYF
TRBV12-3/TRBV12-4	-	TRBD1	TRBJ2-3	TGTGCCAGCAGTCTCGACAGGGCCGCAGATACGCAGTATTTT	CASSLDRAADTQYF
TRBV3-1	-	TRBD2	TRBJ2-7	TGTGCCAGCAGTCGTATGACTAGCGGGATACTCTCCTACGAGCAGTACTTC	CASSRMTSGILSYEQYF
TRBV9	few	-	TRBJ1-4	TGTGCCAGCAGCGTGAAAGTGACTAATGAAAAACTGTTTTTT	CASSVKVTNEKLFF
TRBV12-3/TRBV12-4	few	-	TRBJ2-5	TGTGCCAGCAGTTTCCAGGGCTTGGAGACCCAGTACTTC	CASSFQGLETQYF
TRBV7-9	few	TRBD1	TRBJ1-1	TGTGCCAGCAGCTTAGCCTCCGCCGGGACAGGGAACACTGAAGCTTTCTTT	CASSLASAGTGNTEAFF
TRBV13	-	-	TRBJ2-7	TGTGCCAGCAGCTTAGGCCGGCGAGCCTACGAGCAGTACTTC	CASSLGRRAYEQYF
TRBV24-1	-	-	TRBJ1-5	TGTGCCACCAGTGATCCCACCGGGGTCCGAGCTTTTAGTGGCAATCAGCCCCAGCATTTT	CATSDPTGVRAFSGNQPQHF
TRBV29-1	once	-	TRBJ2-7	TGCAGCGTTGAATTCCCAGGGAGCTACGAGCAGTACTTC	CSVEFPGSYEQYF
TRBV11-2	-	-	TRBJ1-4	TGTGCCAGCAGCTTAGAATATTTGGAAAAACTGTTTTTT	CASSLEYLEKLFF
TRBV20-1	-	-	TRBJ1-1	TGCAGTGCGGACCACAGAGACACTGAAGCTTTCTTT	CSADHRDTEAFF
TRBV5-1	-	-	TRBJ2-6	TGCGCCAGCAGCGGACTAGGAACAGGGTTAGGGGCCAACGTCCTGACTTTC	CASSGLGTGLGANVLTF
TRBV3-1	-	-	TRBJ2-7	TGTGCCAGCACTTCCAGGGCCCACGAGCAGTACTTC	CASTSRAHEQYF